Shown below are 25 T cell receptor beta chains from a single sample sequenced in a study of Ad26.COV2.S vaccination and SARS-CoV-2 variants (dated by TCRdb to the early 2020s). The treatment or condition label here, explained by the study, means: roughly 19 received Ad26.COV2.S at low or high dose, single or two shots; 5 received placebo; per-sample allocation not given. Repertoires of vaccine and placebo recipients were sequenced from samples taken on day 63 after the first injection. The library was produced with the immunoSEQ multiplex PCR assay. As stored in TCRdb, this immuneACCESS dataset retains in-frame rearrangements with V and J assigned. A fraction of the clones does not appear; measured against another copy, unresolved V genes explain less than half of the discrepancy, and the remainder lacks a known reason. This sample comprises about 480,000 clones, around 85% of them detected only once. More than 10% of the sample is taken by the ten largest.

Sequenced here: peripheral blood, sampled in a trial of Ad26.COV2.S vaccine versus placebo. Receptors originate from a person aged 18-65 years who received the Ad26.COV2.S COVID-19 vaccine or a placebo.

The rearrangement links TRBV28 to TRBJ2-3, with D possibly matching TRBD2 (5 bases). With 8 bases removed from V and 9 bases from J, the gap between germline ends came to 18 bases. CDR1 is MDHEN and CDR2 is SYDVKM in the germline V gene. This CDR3 spans 13 amino acids. CDR3 residues: CASRGSLIGTQYF. The DNA for the CDR3 is TGTGCCAGCCGGGGATCACTCATTGGGACGCAGTATTTT.

The V gene is TRBV3-1 (or the pseudogene TRBV3-2), the J gene TRBJ2-7, with TRBD2 identical over 7 bases. V shed 0 bases, J shed 6 bases, and the junction held 5 bases outside the gene matches. CDR1 and CDR2 from the germline V gene are LGHDT and YNNKEL (reference sequence). CDR3 length equals 14 residues. Written as DNA, the CDR3 is TGTGCCAGCAGCCAAGATCCCGTAGCGGGCGAGCAGTACTTC. It specifies CASSQDPVAGEQYF.

The chain couples TRBV6-5 to TRBJ1-2, with 7 bases identical to TRBD1. The CDR3 totals 15 residues. After removal of 6 bases from V and 2 bases from J, the junction contained 9 bases not matched to a gene. CDR1 and CDR2 from the germline V gene are MNHEY and SVGAGI. The CDR3 region is CASRGLGQRNYGYTF. The CDR3 coding sequence is TGTGCCAGCAGGGGATTGGGACAGCGGAACTATGGCTACACCTTC.

The V gene is TRBV28, the J gene TRBJ2-5, with 10 nucleotides matching TRBD1. The CDR3 spans 15 residues. The germline V gene encodes CDR1 MDHEN and CDR2 SYDVKM. The V segment lost 5 bases and the J segment 5 bases; nucleotides outside the gene matches: 8. CDR3 protein: CASSLRDRGGETQYF. In DNA, the CDR3 is TGTGCCAGCAGTCTCCGGGACAGGGGAGGGGAGACCCAGTACTTC.

This chain connects TRBV28 to TRBJ2-7; no clear D gene. Germline V lookup: CDR1 MDHEN, CDR2 SYDVKM. The V gene lost 3 bases and the J gene lost 2 bases, with 8 bases spanning the gap. The CDR3 totals 13 residues. The CDR3 nucleotides are TGTGCCAGCAGTTTGCAGTCCCCCTACGAGCAGTACTTC. Protein: CASSLQSPYEQYF.

V usage is TRBV29-1 and J usage is TRBJ1-2; the match to TRBD1 covers 7 bases. Germline V gene data show CDR1 as SQVTM and CDR2 as ANQGSEA. The length of the CDR3 is 14 residues. J gave up 0 bases and V 5 bases, and 6 bases lay outside the gene matches. The CDR3 DNA follows: TGCAGCGTTCTGGACAGGCCGCCTAACTATGGCTACACCTTC. Translating it yields CSVLDRPPNYGYTF.

The chain recombines TRBV4-1 with TRBJ1-1; D remains unclear. Trimming left V 4 bases short and J 5 bases short, with 23 bases between. CDR1 MGHRA and CDR2 YSYEKL come from the germline V gene. The CDR3 totals 17 residues. CDR3 loop: CASSPGSWLLPGTEAFF. The CDR3 region has the DNA TGCGCCAGCAGCCCTGGATCTTGGCTCCTTCCGGGTACTGAAGCTTTCTTT.

This clone was seen a handful of times. The chain uses TRBV7-5 and TRBJ2-7. TRBV7-5 is shown as a pseudogene. The CDR3 runs to 13 residues. The CDR3 here is CARSRRTNYEQYF. In nucleotides, the CDR3 is TGTGCCAGAAGCCGCCGGACGAATTACGAGCAGTACTTC.

The gene calls are TRBV27 and TRBJ2-4; D gene ambiguous. The CDR3 is 13 residues long. The germline V gene has CDR1 MNHEY and CDR2 SMNVEV (reference sequence). Trimming took 3 bases from V and 8 from J, leaving 11 bases between them. The CDR3 region has the DNA TGTGCCAGCAGTTTCCCTAAAGAGGACATTCAGTACTTC. This gives the protein CASSFPKEDIQYF.

The V and J genes are TRBV6-5 and TRBJ1-1; D is unresolved. Per germline, CDR1 MNHEY and CDR2 SVGAGI. Trimming pared 6 bases from V and 8 bases from J, leaving 7 bases between. The length of the CDR3 is 10 residues. The CDR3 DNA follows: TGTGCCAGCAGGGGGAAAGAAGCTTTCTTT. As protein: CASRGKEAFF.

J is TRBJ2-7 and V is TRBV19; D gene ambiguous. V lost 4 bases and J lost 2, with 12 bases in between. The CDR3 length is 14 residues. Germline loops: CDR1 LNHDA, CDR2 SQIVND (reference sequence). The CDR3 region has the DNA TGTGCCAGTAGTACAGACTGGAGTACCTACGAGCAGTACTTC. Protein: CASSTDWSTYEQYF. Drawing the rest from reference TRBV19 and TRBJ2-7, the complete variable domain is DGGITQSPKYLFRKEGQNVTLSCEQNLNHDAMYWYRQDPGQGLRLIYYSQIVNDFQKGDIAEGYSVSREKKESFPLTVTSAQKNPTAFYLCASSTDWSTYEQYFGPGTRLTVT.

CDR3 residues: CASSYSGGEQYF. The CDR3 nucleotides are TGTGCCAGCAGTTACTCAGGGGGCGAGCAGTACTTC. The gene calls are TRBV6-2 or TRBV6-3 and TRBJ2-7, with a possible D match to TRBD1 (6 bases). Trimming left V 0 bases short and J 6 bases short, with 6 bases between. The germline V gene encodes CDR1 MNHEY and CDR2 SVGEGT. This CDR3 is 12 amino acids long.

The chain links TRBV9 to TRBJ1-5, with D uncertain. This CDR3 contains 14 residues. Trimming took off 0 bases at V and 0 bases at J, with 4 bases between the two ends. The germline gives CDR1 SGDLS, CDR2 YYNGEE. This CDR3 reads CASSVDHSNQPQHF. DNA of the CDR3: TGTGCCAGCAGCGTAGACCATAGCAATCAGCCCCAGCATTTT.

The chain carries TRBV21-1 and TRBJ1-5. TRBV21-1 is designated a pseudogene. There are 12 residues in the CDR3. Here the CDR3 DNA reads TGTGCCAGCAGCAAAGGTGATCAGCCCCAGCATTTT. Protein sequence: CASSKGDQPQHF.

The J gene is TRBJ2-7, the V gene TRBV19; TRBD1 matches at 9 bases. Germline assignment: CDR1 LNHDA and CDR2 SQIVND (reference sequence). The CDR3 runs 14 residues. Trimming removed 3 bases from V and 6 bases from J; junction bases left unmatched: 6. The CDR3 DNA reads TGTGCCAGTAGTATCCGGGACAGGGTCTTCGAGCAGTACTTC. The encoded protein is CASSIRDRVFEQYF. Together with reference TRBV19 and TRBJ2-7, the CDR3 gives the full variable domain: DGGITQSPKYLFRKEGQNVTLSCEQNLNHDAMYWYRQDPGQGLRLIYYSQIVNDFQKGDIAEGYSVSREKKESFPLTVTSAQKNPTAFYLCASSIRDRVFEQYFGPGTRLTVT.

This clone was recorded a few times. This chain uses TRBV5-8 with TRBJ2-7; 7 positions match TRBD1. Germline V CDR1 and CDR2: SGHTS, YDEGEE. This CDR3 region has 17 residues. V gave up 5 bases and J gave up 3 bases; unmatched junction bases: 17. Here the CDR3 DNA reads TGTGCCAGCAGTCCGACAGGGAGCTCCTCACCAAACTACGAGCAGTACTTC. Encoded protein: CASSPTGSSSPNYEQYF.

The rearrangement uses TRBV5-1 and TRBJ2-7, with 8 bases lining up with TRBD2. V shed 3 bases, J shed 3 bases, and the junction held 5 bases outside the gene matches. The CDR3 totals 14 residues. Germline V gene lookup returns CDR1 SGHRS and CDR2 YFSETQ. CDR3 protein: CASSSREGRYEQYF. In DNA, the CDR3 is TGCGCCAGCAGCTCCCGGGAGGGCCGCTACGAGCAGTACTTC. The full variable domain, in which reference TRBV5-1 and TRBJ2-7 provide the parts outside the CDR3, is KAGVTQTPRYLIKTRGQQVTLSCSPISGHRSVSWYQQTPGQGLQFLFEYFSETQRNKGNFPGRFSGRQFSNSRSEMNVSTLELGDSALYLCASSSREGRYEQYFGPGTRLTVT.

This chain joins TRBV27 and TRBJ2-2, with 10 bases lining up with TRBD2. Per the germline V gene, CDR1 is MNHEY and CDR2 is SMNVEV (reference sequence). The ends lost 5 bases at V and 2 bases at J; junction bases unmatched: 5. The CDR3 sequence is 16 residues long. The CDR3 is CASSPGTSANTGELFF. CDR3 in DNA: TGTGCCAGCAGTCCCGGGACTAGCGCAAACACCGGGGAGCTGTTTTTT.

The rearrangement joins TRBV19 to TRBJ1-1, with 8 bases matching TRBD1. The CDR3 extends over 13 amino acids. Trimming removed 7 bases from V and 1 base from J; junction bases left unmatched: 2. Looked up from germline, CDR1 is LNHDA and CDR2 is SQIVND (reference sequence). In DNA form, the CDR3 reads TGTGCCAGTAAGGGGACAGGGAACACTGAAGCTTTCTTT. Its translation: CASKGTGNTEAFF.

V is TRBV7-9 and J is TRBJ2-3, with 12 bases matching TRBD2. The J segment lost 5 bases and the V segment lost 5 bases, leaving 5 bases of the junction unmatched. This CDR3 is 15 amino acids long. Germline V gives CDR1 SEHNR, CDR2 FQNEAQ (reference sequence). The CDR3 region is CASSRTSGTVDTQYF. CDR3 sequence (DNA): TGTGCCAGCAGCCGGACTAGCGGGACGGTAGATACGCAGTATTTT.

The V and J genes are TRBV6-5 and TRBJ2-1, with unresolved D. The CDR3 has 13 residues. Trimming took 5 bases from V and 4 from J, leaving 9 bases between them. Germline values: CDR1 MNHEY, CDR2 SVGAGI. Written as DNA, the CDR3 is TGTGCCAGCAGTAAGACAATGTACAATGAGCAGTTCTTC. This sequence encodes CASSKTMYNEQFF.

The rearrangement uses TRBV28 and TRBJ1-5; D possibly corresponds to TRBD1 (5 bases). From germline, CDR1 is MDHEN and CDR2 SYDVKM. The CDR3 is 14 amino acids. The germline V and J ends were trimmed by 7 bases and 7 bases, with 17 bases remaining between them. In DNA, the CDR3 is TGTGCCAGCATATATGGGGGGTTCGGACAGCCCCAGCATTTT. It translates to CASIYGGFGQPQHF.

This clone occurred a few times. V is TRBV27 and J is TRBJ1-4, with a tentative D call TRBD1 (6 bases). V lost 4 bases, J lost 4 bases, and 13 bases lay in between. The CDR3 spans 15 residues. The germline gives CDR1 MNHEY, CDR2 SMNVEV (reference sequence). Here the CDR3 DNA reads TGTGCCAGCAGTTGGGGTGGCAGGGGTAATGAAAAACTGTTTTTT. It yields the protein CASSWGGRGNEKLFF.

The gene calls are TRBV3-1 (or the pseudogene TRBV3-2) and TRBJ1-1, with D possibly being TRBD1 (6 bases). Germline V CDR1 and CDR2: LGHDT, YNNKEL (reference sequence). Trimming pared 4 bases from V and 0 bases from J, leaving 9 bases between. The CDR3 covers 14 residues. The CDR3 DNA sequence: TGTGCCAGCAGCCGGGGGCCGCTGAACACTGAAGCTTTCTTT. It is translated as CASSRGPLNTEAFF.

V gene TRBV27 combines with J gene TRBJ2-1, with D possibly being TRBD1 (6 bases). V shed 11 bases and J shed 0 bases, with 14 bases lying between them. This CDR3 has 14 residues. The germline V gene encodes CDR1 MNHEY and CDR2 SMNVEV (reference sequence). The CDR3 reads CAAHRDISYNEQFF. The CDR3 nucleotides read TGTGCCGCCCACCGGGACATCTCCTACAATGAGCAGTTCTTC.